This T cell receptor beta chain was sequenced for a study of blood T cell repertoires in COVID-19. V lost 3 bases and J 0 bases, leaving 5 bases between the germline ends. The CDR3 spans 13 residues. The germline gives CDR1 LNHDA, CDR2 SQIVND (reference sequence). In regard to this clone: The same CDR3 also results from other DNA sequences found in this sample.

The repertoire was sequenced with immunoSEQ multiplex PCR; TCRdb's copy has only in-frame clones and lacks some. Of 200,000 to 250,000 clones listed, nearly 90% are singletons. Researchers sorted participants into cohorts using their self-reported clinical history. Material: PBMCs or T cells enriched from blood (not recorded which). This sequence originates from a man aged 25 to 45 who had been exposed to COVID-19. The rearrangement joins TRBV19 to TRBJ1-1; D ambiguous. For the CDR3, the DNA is TGTGCCAGTAGTATTCGGGTGAACACTGAAGCTTTCTTT. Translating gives CASSIRVNTEAFF.